This note documents a single T cell receptor (beta chain) sequence. The data were taken from a study of blood T cell repertoires in COVID-19. Study-level background: Material from acute and convalescent COVID-19 was sourced from the United States, Italy and Spain. Sample material is recorded as cDNA or gDNA derived from T cells, B-cell-depleted T cells, or PBMCs.

Only in-frame clones appear in the TCRdb table, and some are missing; sequencing was by immunoSEQ multiplex PCR. The data contain 150,000 to 200,000 clones, approximately 80% of them singletons. V lost 0 bases and J lost 1; bases outside the gene matches: 11. Germline-derived CDR1 and CDR2 are MGHRA and YSYEKL. CDR3 size: 21 residues. V gene TRBV4-1 combines with J gene TRBJ2-1; 14 bases are shared with TRBD2. This receptor was identified in a man in his 70s who had recovered from COVID-19. Input material: peripheral blood. The CDR3 nucleotides read TGCGCCAGCAGCCAAGAGTGGCCCGGGACTAGCGGGAGACGGTCCTACAATGAGCAGTTCTTC. Translated: CASSQEWPGTSGRRSYNEQFF.